This section outlines one T cell receptor beta chain sequence together with its context. The target of this receptor is not known. No base quality values were provided; no much bigger clone lies one nucleotide off. The data were taken from a study of chemoradiotherapy in HPV16-positive cancers (dated by TCRdb to 2022 to 2024). For the wider study: Using functional T-cell assays on cells from a couple of HPV16-positive patients, the researchers defined candidate HPV-specific T-cell clones and common TCR motifs. The study set out to ask whether T-cell immunity against the HPV oncoproteins E6 and E7 changes over the course of chemoradiotherapy and whether that immunity affects survival. Next, the candidate HPV-specific TCRs and motifs were followed in TCR repertoires from around 90 patients with HPV-related cancers. Study-wide conclusions, independent of this receptor: In HPV16-positive patients, expansion of HPV-responsive T cells during chemoradiotherapy was found to be associated with improved recurrence-free survival. The functional definition of HPV-specific T cells was derived from only a couple of HPV16-positive patients, and the survival association was reported for HPV16-positive patients. Expansion of candidate HPV-specific clones and E7-related TCR motifs was observed in the tumor microenvironment during treatment, whereas no such expansion was observed for non-HPV-specific T cells.

Repertoires were sampled repeatedly over the course of chemoradiotherapy so that clonal expansion in the tumor microenvironment could be followed. Preparation of the library involved the immunoSEQ multiplex PCR assay. TCRdb re-hosts the immuneACCESS table, in-frame sequences only. Its copies lack some clones; in the studies checked, an unresolved V gene accounts for under half of them, and the cause for the rest is not known. The sample yields around 68,000 clones; roughly 90% were counted once. 3.5% to 4.5% of the sample lies in the top ten. The starting material was blood, obtained from a patient who underwent chemoradiotherapy. This sequence originates from a human donor with HPV-associated anogenital cancer.

The CDR3 amino acid sequence is: CASTQWSYEQYF. The DNA sequence follows: TGTGCCAGCACTCAGTGGAGCTACGAGCAGTACTTC. The rearrangement combines TRBV6-1 with TRBJ2-7, with no D gene named confidently. CDR1 and CDR2 (MNHNS, SASEGT) derive from the germline V gene. From the cysteine through the phenylalanine, the CDR3 covers 12 amino acids. Only the CDR3 part of the read is kept: 36 bases, read in frame from the first base. V gives up 7 bases and J gives up 3 bases, and the segment between their germline ends measures 10 bases.